The T cell receptor beta chain under discussion was sequenced for a study of vaccination and CD4 T cells after COVID-19. On this clonotype: The antigen remains unidentified.

Germline lookup yields CDR1 SGHAT and CDR2 FQNNGV. Trimming cost V 5 bases and J 0 bases, with 11 bases left between them. The CDR3 is 15 residues long. Treatment reported: roughly 11-day PBMC culture with coronavirus spike peptide pools or control peptides (ViraFEST assay). CD4+ T cells that had been cultured provided DNA sequenced with the Oncomine TCR Beta short-read assay. TCRdb reanalysed the PCR reads using MiXCR and keeps one entry per CDR3 protein. The sample carries about 20,000 distinct CDR3 sequences, approximately 60% recorded once. The sequenced sample consisted of CD4+ T cells from blood, cultured in vitro. The TCR originated in a human donor who had recovered from COVID-19. The chain couples TRBV11-2 to TRBJ2-1, with D perhaps matching TRBD2 (5 bases). CDR3 sequence reads: CASSQRGHSYNEQFF. Written as DNA, the CDR3 is TGTGCCAGCAGCCAACGGGGTCACTCCTACAATGAGCAGTTCTTC.